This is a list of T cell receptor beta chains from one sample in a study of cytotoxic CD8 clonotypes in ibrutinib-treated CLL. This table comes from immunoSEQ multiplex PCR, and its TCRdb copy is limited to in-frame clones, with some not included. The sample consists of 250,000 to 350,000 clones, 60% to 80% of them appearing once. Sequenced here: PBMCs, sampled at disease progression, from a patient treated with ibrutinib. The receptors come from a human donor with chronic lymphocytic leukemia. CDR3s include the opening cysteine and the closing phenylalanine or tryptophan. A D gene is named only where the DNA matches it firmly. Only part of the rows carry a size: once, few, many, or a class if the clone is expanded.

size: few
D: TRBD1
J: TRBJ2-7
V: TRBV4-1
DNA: TGCGCCAGCAGCCGAATTTCGACAGGGACCTTCTACGAGCAGTACTTC
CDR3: CASSRISTGTFYEQYF

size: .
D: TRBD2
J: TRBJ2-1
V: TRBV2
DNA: TGTGCCAGTGGGGGGGGTGGTTTAGCGACCTACAATGAGCAGTTCTTC
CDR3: CASGGGGLATYNEQFF

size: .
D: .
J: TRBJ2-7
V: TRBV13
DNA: TGTGCCAGCAGCTGGATGGATGGCGAGCAGTACTTC
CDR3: CASSWMDGEQYF

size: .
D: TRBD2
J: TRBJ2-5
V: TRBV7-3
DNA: TGTGCCAGCAGCTTATTGACTAGCGGGACCCAGTACTTC
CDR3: CASSLLTSGTQYF

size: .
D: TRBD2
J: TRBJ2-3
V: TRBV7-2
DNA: TGTGCCAGCAGCTTACCCCTGCAACAACTAGCGGCATTCACAGATACGCAGTATTTT
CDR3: CASSLPLQQLAAFTDTQYF

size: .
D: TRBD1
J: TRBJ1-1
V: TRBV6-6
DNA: TGTGCCAGCACCGAGGGACAGGGAGTATTAGGGGCTTTCTTT
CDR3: CASTEGQGVLGAFF

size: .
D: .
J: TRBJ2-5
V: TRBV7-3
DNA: TGTGCCAGCAGCCTAGGGCAGGGCCAAGAGACCCAGTACTTC
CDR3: CASSLGQGQETQYF

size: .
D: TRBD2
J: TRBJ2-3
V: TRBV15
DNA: TGTGCCACCAGCAGAGATATTGGCGCTAGCGGGATGGATACGCAGTATTTT
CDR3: CATSRDIGASGMDTQYF

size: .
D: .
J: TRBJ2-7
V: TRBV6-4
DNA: TGTGCCAGCAGCCCCACGGGGAGCCTCTACGAGCAGTACTTC
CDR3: CASSPTGSLYEQYF

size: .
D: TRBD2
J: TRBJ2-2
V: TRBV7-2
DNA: TGTGCCAGCAACGTAGCGGGGGTGGGCGGGGAGCTGTTTTTT
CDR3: CASNVAGVGGELFF

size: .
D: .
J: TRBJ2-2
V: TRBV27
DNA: TGTGCCAGCAGTTTCTCGGGGGCCGGGGAGCTGTTTTTT
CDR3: CASSFSGAGELFF

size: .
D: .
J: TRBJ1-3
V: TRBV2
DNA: TGTGCCAGCTGGGTCTTGGTGAACACCATATATTTT
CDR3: CASWVLVNTIYF

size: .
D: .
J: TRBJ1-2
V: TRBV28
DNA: TGTGCCAGCAGTTTAGCCGGTGCTGGCTACACCTTC
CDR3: CASSLAGAGYTF

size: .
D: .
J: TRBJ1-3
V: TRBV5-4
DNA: TGTGCCAGCAGCTTGGCCGGCAGGGGAAACACCATATATTTT
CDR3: CASSLAGRGNTIYF

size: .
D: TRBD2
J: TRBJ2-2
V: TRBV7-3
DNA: TGTGCCAGCAGCCCCACTAGCGGGAGCGGGACCGGGGAGCTGTTTTTT
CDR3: CASSPTSGSGTGELFF

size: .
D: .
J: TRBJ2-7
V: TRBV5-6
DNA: TGTGCCAGCAGCTTGTCGGGCGAGCAGTACTTC
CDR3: CASSLSGEQYF

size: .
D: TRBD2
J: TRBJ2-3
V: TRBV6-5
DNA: TGTGCCAGCAGTTACAGGACTAGCGGGAGACCAGATACGCAGTATTTT
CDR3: CASSYRTSGRPDTQYF

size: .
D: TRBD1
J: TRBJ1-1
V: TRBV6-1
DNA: TGTGCCAGCAGATATGACCTACAGGGGGCATCTTTCTTT
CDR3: CASRYDLQGASFF

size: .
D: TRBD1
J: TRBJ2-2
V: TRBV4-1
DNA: TGCGCCAGCAGCCCACGTGGACAGGGTATTCTTGGCACCGGGGAGCTGTTTTTT
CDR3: CASSPRGQGILGTGELFF

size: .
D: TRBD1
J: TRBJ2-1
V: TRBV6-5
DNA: TGTGCCAGCAGTTATTCCGGGACAGGGGTCAATGAGCAGTTCTTC
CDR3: CASSYSGTGVNEQFF

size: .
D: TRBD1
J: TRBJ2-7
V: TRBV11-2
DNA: TGTGCCAGCAGCCGTCTTCGGGACAGCTCCTACGAGCAGTACTTC
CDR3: CASSRLRDSSYEQYF

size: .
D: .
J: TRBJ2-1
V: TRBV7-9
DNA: TGTGCCAGCACACGAGGGGGTATCGATTACAATGAGCAGTTCTTC
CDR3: CASTRGGIDYNEQFF

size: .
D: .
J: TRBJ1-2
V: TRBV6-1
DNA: TGTGCCAGCACTCGCTACCTGGGCTATGGCTACACCTTC
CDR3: CASTRYLGYGYTF

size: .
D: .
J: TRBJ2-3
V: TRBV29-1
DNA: TGCAGCGTTGAGGAGGGGGGGACAGATACGCAGTATTTT
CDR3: CSVEEGGTDTQYF

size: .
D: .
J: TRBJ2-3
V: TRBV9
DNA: TGTGCCAGCAGCGGGGACCACCTGAGCACAGATACGCAGTATTTT
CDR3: CASSGDHLSTDTQYF

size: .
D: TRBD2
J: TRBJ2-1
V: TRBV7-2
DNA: TGTGCCAGCAGCTTGCCCGGGACTAGTCTCATTCGTTTCTTC
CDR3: CASSLPGTSLIRFF

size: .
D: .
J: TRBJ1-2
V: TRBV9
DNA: TGTGCCAGCAGAGACCACGGACGGATCTATGGCTACACCTTC
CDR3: CASRDHGRIYGYTF

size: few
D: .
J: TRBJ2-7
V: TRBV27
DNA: TGTGCCAGCAGTTTCCGGGACACGGCCAGCGAGCAGTACTTC
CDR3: CASSFRDTASEQYF

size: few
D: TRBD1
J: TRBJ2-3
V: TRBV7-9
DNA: TGTGCCAGCAGCCCCCGGACAGGGTGGGGCCCAGATACGCAGTATTTT
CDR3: CASSPRTGWGPDTQYF

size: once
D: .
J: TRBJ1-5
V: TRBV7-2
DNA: TGTGCCAGCAGCTTAGGGGACCTCAATCAGCCCCAGCATTTT
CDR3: CASSLGDLNQPQHF

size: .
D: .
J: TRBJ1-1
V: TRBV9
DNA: TGTGCCAGCAGCGAGGGGGGGTACCCTGGTGTGAACACTGAAGCTTTCTTT
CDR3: CASSEGGYPGVNTEAFF

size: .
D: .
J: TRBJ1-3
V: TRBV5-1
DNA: TGCGCCAGCAGCTTGGTTGGTGGGGGGCTCCCTGGAAACACCATATATTTT
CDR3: CASSLVGGGLPGNTIYF

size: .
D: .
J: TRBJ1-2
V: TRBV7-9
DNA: TGTGCCAGCAGCGAGGGGACGGCCTATGGCTACACCTTC
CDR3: CASSEGTAYGYTF

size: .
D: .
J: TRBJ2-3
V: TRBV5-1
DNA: TGCGCCAGCAGCTTGGTCGTGATAGGGGGAGAGTACACAGATACGCAGTATTTT
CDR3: CASSLVVIGGEYTDTQYF

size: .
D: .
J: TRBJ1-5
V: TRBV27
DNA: TGTGCCAGCAGTTTAGAAGGACAGTATAGCAATCAGCCCCAGCATTTT
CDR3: CASSLEGQYSNQPQHF

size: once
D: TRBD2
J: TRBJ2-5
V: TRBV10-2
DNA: TGCGCCAGCAGTGACCCGAAGGGACTAGCGGGAGGTACGTCTATCCAAGAGACCCAGTACTTC
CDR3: CASSDPKGLAGGTSIQETQYF

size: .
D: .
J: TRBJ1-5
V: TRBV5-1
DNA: TGCGCCAGCAGCTTGTCGGGGGATAGCAATCAGCCCCAGCATTTT
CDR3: CASSLSGDSNQPQHF

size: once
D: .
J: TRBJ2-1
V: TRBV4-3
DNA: TGCGCCAGCAGCCGCGGACATAACAATGAGCAGTTCTTC
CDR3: CASSRGHNNEQFF

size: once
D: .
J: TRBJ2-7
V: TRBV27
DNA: TGTGCCAGCAGTTTAGACGGCCTCGAGCAGTACTTC
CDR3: CASSLDGLEQYF

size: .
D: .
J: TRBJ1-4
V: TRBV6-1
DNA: TGTGCCAGCAGTGAAATCCGGAAAACCGGGGATGAAAAACTGTTTTTT
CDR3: CASSEIRKTGDEKLFF

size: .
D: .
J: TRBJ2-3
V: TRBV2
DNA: TGTGCCAGCGGGTACAGCAACAGGGCAGATACGCAGTATTTT
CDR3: CASGYSNRADTQYF

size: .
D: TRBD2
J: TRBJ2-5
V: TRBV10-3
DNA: TGTGCCATCAGCGACGCTAGCGGTGAGACCCAGTACTTC
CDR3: CAISDASGETQYF

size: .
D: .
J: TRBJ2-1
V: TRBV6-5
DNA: TGTGCCAGCAGTTACACGGGAGTCCAATTGGGACGTGAGCAGTTCTTC
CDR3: CASSYTGVQLGREQFF

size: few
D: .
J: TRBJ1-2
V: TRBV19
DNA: TGTGCCAGTAGTATGCGGACAGCTGGCTATGGCTACACCTTC
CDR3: CASSMRTAGYGYTF

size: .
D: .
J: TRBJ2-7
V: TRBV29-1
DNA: TGCAGCGTTTCATGGGGGGCCTACGAGCAGTACTTC
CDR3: CSVSWGAYEQYF

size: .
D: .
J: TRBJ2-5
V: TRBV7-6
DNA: TGTGCCAGCAGCCACCAGGGGCCGCAAGAGACCCAGTACTTC
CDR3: CASSHQGPQETQYF

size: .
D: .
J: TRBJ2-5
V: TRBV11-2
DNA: TGTGCCAGCAGCTTAAATCTGGGGGTACAAGAGACCCAGTACTTC
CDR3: CASSLNLGVQETQYF

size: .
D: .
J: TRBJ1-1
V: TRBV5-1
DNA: TGCGCCAGCAGGGTAGGGGTGAACACTGAAGCTTTCTTT
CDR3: CASRVGVNTEAFF

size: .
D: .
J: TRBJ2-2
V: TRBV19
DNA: TGTGCCACCCAGTTGCGTTTGAACACCGGGGAGCTGTTTTTT
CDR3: CATQLRLNTGELFF

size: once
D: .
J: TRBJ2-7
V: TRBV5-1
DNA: TGCGCCAGCTCCCCAAACTTCTACGAGCAGTACTTC
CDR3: CASSPNFYEQYF

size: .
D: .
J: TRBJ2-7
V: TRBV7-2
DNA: TGTGCCAGCAGCTATCCGGGAAAGTACGAGCAGTACTTC
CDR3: CASSYPGKYEQYF

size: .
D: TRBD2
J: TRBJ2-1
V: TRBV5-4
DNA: TGTGCCAGCAGTCGGAGGGAGGGCCGGGGTGAGCAGTTCTTC
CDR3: CASSRREGRGEQFF